A selection of T cell receptor beta chains follows, all from one sample in a study of T cell repertoires in cytomegalovirus infection. TCRdb re-analysed the reads in MiXCR, keeping a single row per CDR3 protein. The sample shows around 440,000 distinct CDR3 sequences, around 10% of them seen only once. The sequenced sample was PBMCs. The origin of the receptors is a human donor in good health (CMV status not recorded). Some clones in this sample may be carry-over from other donors' samples. Both conserved end residues are part of each CDR3. The D gene is left open where the match is weak. Size tells how often a clone was seen (once, few, many) or the class of an expanded clone, and some rows leave it out.

TRBJ2-7 TRBD2 NA TRBV5-6 TGTGCCAGCGGGTCCCTAGCGGGGCGCGAGCAGTACTTC CASGSLAGREQYF
TRBJ2-5 TRBD2 few TRBV20-1 TGCAGTGCTAGAGATCCGGCTAGCGGGAGTAGGGAGACCCAGTACTTC CSARDPASGSRETQYF
TRBJ2-5 TRBD1 many TRBV7-7 TGTGCCAGCAGCTTAATAGGCCGGACAGGGGTCGAGACCCAGTACTTC CASSLIGRTGVETQYF
TRBJ2-7 TRBD1 many TRBV12-3/TRBV12-4 TGTGCCAGCAGTTTAGCGACAGGGGGCTTCAACGAGCAGTACTTC CASSLATGGFNEQYF
TRBJ1-2 NA many TRBV7-3 TGTGCCAGCAGCTCTTCCACAGGAGGGGATGGCTACACCTTC CASSSSTGGDGYTF
TRBJ1-1 NA many TRBV12-3/TRBV12-4 TGTGCCAGCATCCGTCTCGGGGACAAAAGGGTGGCTTTCTTT CASIRLGDKRVAFF
TRBJ1-1 NA many TRBV5-4 TGTGCCAGCAGCTCCTGGGTGGTTGGGAACACTGAAGCTTTCTTT CASSSWVVGNTEAFF
TRBJ2-7 NA many TRBV7-8 TGTGCCAGCAGCCCCCGGGGAGGTTCTGGAGAGCAGTACTTC CASSPRGGSGEQYF
TRBJ2-3 NA few TRBV29-1 TGCAGCGTTGACTTCTTCGGGGCAGATACGCAGTATTTT CSVDFFGADTQYF
TRBJ2-5 NA many TRBV6-1 TGTGCCAGCAGTGAACAGGGGATGGAGACCCAGTACTTC CASSEQGMETQYF
TRBJ2-1 TRBD2 many TRBV7-8 TGTGCCAGCAGCTTAGAAAGAGCTAGCGGGATCTACAATGAGCAGTTCTTC CASSLERASGIYNEQFF
TRBJ2-1 TRBD1 many TRBV7-2 TGTGCCAGCAGCTTAGGGGGGCAGGGGGCGCTTGGGCAGTTCTTC CASSLGGQGALGQFF
TRBJ2-5 NA many TRBV7-2 TGTGCCAGCAGCTTTGCGGAGACCCAGTACTTC CASSFAETQYF
TRBJ2-7 NA NA TRBV6-1 TGTGCCAGCAAGAGGACCTACGAGCAGTACTTC CASKRTYEQYF
TRBJ2-5 TRBD2 many TRBV29-1 TGCAGCGTTGACCCCGGACTAGCGGGGGGGGAAGAGACCCAGTACTTC CSVDPGLAGGEETQYF
TRBJ1-2 TRBD1 NA TRBV27 TGTGCCAGCTGTTTGCGGACAGGGAACTATGGCTACACCTTC CASCLRTGNYGYTF
TRBJ1-2 NA NA TRBV5-5 TGTGCCAGCAGCCCGTATAAAGGCGGCTACACCTTC CASSPYKGGYTF
TRBJ2-5 NA NA TRBV20-1 TGCAGTGCTAGAGATCGTCGGACCCAAGAGACCCAGTACTTC CSARDRRTQETQYF
TRBJ2-3 TRBD2 NA TRBV29-1 TGCAGCGTTGCTTATCTAGCGGGTGAAACTAGCACAGATACGCAGTATTTT CSVAYLAGETSTDTQYF
TRBJ1-2 NA many TRBV7-8 TGTGCCAGCAGCCCGGGGGTTAGGGACCTAAGGGGCGGCTACACCTTC CASSPGVRDLRGGYTF
TRBJ2-1 NA NA TRBV18 TGTGCCAGCTCACCAGGTCTCGCCTTTAATGAGCAGTTCTTC CASSPGLAFNEQFF
TRBJ1-1 TRBD1 NA TRBV5-4 TGTGCCAGCAGCCTTAGGGACAGGGCCACTGAAGCTTTCTTT CASSLRDRATEAFF
TRBJ2-2 NA NA TRBV7-9 TGTGCCAGCAGAGAGGCGGGGAGGAACACCGGGGAGCTGTTTTTT CASREAGRNTGELFF
TRBJ2-3 NA many TRBV9 TGTGCCAGCAGCGTAGATACAGGAGCTTTAACAGATACGCAGTATTTT CASSVDTGALTDTQYF